The rows below give T cell receptor beta chains drawn from one sample of a study of T-cell reconstitution after alpha-beta-depleted transplantation in children. Via MiXCR, TCRdb re-called the PCR reads, giving one row per CDR3 protein. This sample has around 440,000 distinct CDR3 sequences, with about a sixth found just once. Sample: PBMCs, mostly from graft donor cells, taken 360 days after TCRalphabeta/CD19-depleted stem cell transplant. Receptors originate from a boy under two years old who had a stem cell transplant for Wiskott-Aldrich syndrome, so the T cells may come from the graft donor. Both conserved end residues are part of each CDR3. A D gene is named only where the DNA matches it firmly. A clone size is listed for some rows: how often the clone was seen (once, few, many), or a class if it is expanded.

clone size,J gene,D gene,V gene,CDR3 protein,CDR3 DNA
.,TRBJ2-3,TRBD1,TRBV5-1,CASSLEGQGNADTQYF,TGCGCCAGCAGCTTGGAAGGACAGGGAAACGCAGATACGCAGTATTTT
few,TRBJ1-1,TRBD1,TRBV6-1,CASTPTGGWDTEAFF,TGTGCCAGCACCCCGACAGGGGGCTGGGACACTGAAGCTTTCTTT
.,TRBJ2-5,TRBD1,TRBV4-3,CASSQEGGVPALTQYF,TGCGCCAGCAGCCAAGAAGGGGGCGTCCCCGCTTTGACCCAGTACTTC
.,TRBJ1-3,.,TRBV7-9,CASSLPRGMRNTIYF,TGTGCCAGCAGCTTACCAAGGGGGATGAGAAACACCATATATTTT
many,TRBJ1-1,TRBD1,TRBV12-3/TRBV12-4,CASSRDRGNTEAFF,TGTGCCAGCAGTCGGGACAGGGGGAACACTGAAGCTTTCTTT
few,TRBJ2-3,TRBD2,TRBV10-3,CAIEAGGPRTDTQYF,TGTGCCATCGAGGCGGGAGGGCCACGCACAGATACGCAGTATTTT
.,TRBJ2-2,.,TRBV5-4,CASRRGGENTGELFF,TGTGCCAGCAGACGAGGGGGAGAGAACACCGGGGAGCTGTTTTTT
few,TRBJ2-7,.,TRBV15,CATSRGSRGRIPYEQYF,TGTGCCACCAGCAGAGGGTCTCGGGGGAGGATCCCCTACGAGCAGTACTTC
few,TRBJ2-7,.,TRBV5-1,CASSINSGTISYEQYF,TGCGCCAGCAGCATAAATTCAGGGACAATCTCCTACGAGCAGTACTTC
few,TRBJ2-5,.,TRBV7-8,CASSLERVETQYF,TGTGCCAGCAGCTTAGAGAGGGTTGAGACCCAGTACTTC
.,TRBJ2-7,.,TRBV5-1,CASSLNVLSSYEQYF,TGCGCCAGCAGCTTGAACGTCCTGAGCTCCTACGAGCAGTACTTC
.,TRBJ2-2,.,TRBV20-1,CSALRAGSGELFF,TGCAGTGCTCTTAGAGCAGGGTCCGGGGAGCTGTTTTTT
.,TRBJ2-1,.,TRBV24-1,CATATNNEQFF,TGTGCCACGGCCACTAACAATGAGCAGTTCTTC
many,TRBJ2-5,.,TRBV12-3/TRBV12-4,CASSFEETQYF,TGTGCCAGCAGTTTTGAGGAGACCCAGTACTTC
few,TRBJ2-7,.,TRBV30,CAWRARDEQYF,TGTGCCTGGAGGGCAAGGGACGAGCAGTACTTC
few,TRBJ2-7,.,TRBV3-1,CASSQDWGGPGEQYF,TGTGCCAGCAGCCAAGATTGGGGCGGCCCCGGGGAGCAGTACTTC
.,TRBJ1-1,TRBD1,TRBV3-1,CASSPRQGLTEAFF,TGTGCCAGCAGCCCAAGACAGGGGTTAACTGAAGCTTTCTTT
many,TRBJ2-7,.,TRBV7-9,CASSLDVRTAYEQYF,TGTGCCAGCAGCTTAGATGTGCGGACAGCCTACGAGCAGTACTTC
.,TRBJ2-3,.,TRBV25-1,CASATGHLITDTQYF,TGTGCCAGCGCTACCGGACACCTTATCACAGATACGCAGTATTTT
.,TRBJ2-2,.,TRBV19,CASSISVNTGELFF,TGTGCCAGTAGTATCAGTGTTAACACCGGGGAGCTGTTTTTT
.,TRBJ1-1,TRBD1,TRBV24-1,CATSQTGDTEAFF,TGTGCCACCAGCCAGACAGGGGACACTGAAGCTTTCTTT
.,TRBJ1-4,.,TRBV5-1,CASSLATGPNEKLFF,TGCGCCAGCAGTTTGGCGACAGGCCCGAATGAAAAACTGTTTTTT
.,TRBJ2-5,.,TRBV28,CASTKRWESETQYF,TGTGCCAGCACCAAACGGTGGGAGTCGGAGACCCAGTACTTC
.,TRBJ2-5,.,TRBV18,CASSPRAGQERTQYF,TGTGCCAGCTCACCAAGGGCAGGCCAAGAACGGACCCAGTACTTC
.,TRBJ2-1,TRBD1,TRBV2,CASRAGGNEQFF,TGTGCCAGCAGAGCAGGGGGCAATGAGCAGTTCTTC
.,TRBJ2-3,.,TRBV7-9,CASEGGDTQYF,TGTGCCAGCGAAGGAGGAGATACGCAGTATTTT
.,TRBJ2-7,TRBD1,TRBV11-1,CASSLATSEDRVQRWFGYEQYF,TGTGCCAGCAGCTTAGCCACCTCCGAGGACAGGGTTCAGAGGTGGTTCGGTTACGAGCAGTACTTC
.,TRBJ2-5,.,TRBV27,CASSFNGKTQYF,TGTGCCAGCAGTTTTAACGGAAAGACCCAGTACTTC
.,TRBJ2-3,.,TRBV19,CASSMRMKGTDTQYF,TGTGCCAGTAGTATGAGGATGAAGGGCACAGATACGCAGTATTTT
few,TRBJ2-4,.,TRBV27,CASSLWGDRKNIQYF,TGTGCCAGCAGTTTATGGGGGGACAGAAAAAACATTCAGTACTTC
.,TRBJ2-7,TRBD2,TRBV2,CASRRERGEQYF,TGTGCCAGCAGGCGGGAGCGCGGCGAGCAGTACTTC
.,TRBJ1-2,.,TRBV28,CASSLSGEGYTF,TGTGCCAGCAGTTTATCAGGGGAGGGCTACACCTTC
.,TRBJ2-1,.,TRBV19,CASSIEGSSYNEQFF,TGTGCCAGTAGTATAGAAGGCAGCTCCTACAATGAGCAGTTCTTC
few,TRBJ2-1,.,TRBV4-1,CASSPPPGTSRFVEQFF,TGCGCCAGCAGCCCCCCGCCGGGCACTAGCAGGTTCGTCGAGCAGTTCTTC
.,TRBJ2-1,.,TRBV4-2,CASSQDAFQSSYNEQFF,TGTGCCAGCAGCCAAGATGCCTTTCAGAGCTCCTACAATGAGCAGTTCTTC
.,TRBJ2-2,TRBD2,TRBV5-1,CASSKGLAGTGELFF,TGCGCCAGCAGTAAAGGGCTAGCGGGAACCGGGGAGCTGTTTTTT
few,TRBJ1-6,.,TRBV12-3/TRBV12-4,CASALQGRGMNSPLHF,TGTGCCAGCGCTCTTCAGGGGCGAGGGATGAATTCACCCCTCCACTTT
few,TRBJ2-2,TRBD2,TRBV19,CASLRGDANTGELFF,TGTGCCAGTTTGCGGGGGGATGCGAACACCGGGGAGCTGTTTTTT
.,TRBJ2-2,.,TRBV10-3,CAISEAERMDTTGELFF,TGTGCCATCAGTGAGGCGGAGAGGATGGATACCACCGGGGAGCTGTTTTTT
.,TRBJ2-5,TRBD2,TRBV6-2/TRBV6-3,CASTMSGRIIETQYF,TGTGCCAGCACCATGAGCGGGAGAATCATAGAGACCCAGTACTTC
.,TRBJ2-7,.,TRBV3-1,CASSYGQSYEQYF,TGTGCCAGCAGCTACGGACAGTCCTACGAGCAGTACTTC
few,TRBJ1-1,.,TRBV5-1,CASSLAWGTEAFF,TGCGCCAGCAGCTTGGCCTGGGGCACTGAAGCTTTCTTT
.,TRBJ2-7,TRBD1,TRBV29-1,CSVRTGGNTYEQYF,TGCAGCGTTCGGACAGGGGGAAACACCTACGAGCAGTACTTC
many,TRBJ2-1,TRBD1,TRBV24-1,CATSAPFGTGSSGEQFF,TGTGCCACCAGTGCCCCCTTCGGGACAGGTAGCTCGGGTGAGCAGTTCTTC
few,TRBJ1-2,.,TRBV12-3/TRBV12-4,CASSLMVHYGYTF,TGTGCCAGCAGTTTAATGGTACATTATGGCTACACCTTC
many,TRBJ2-1,.,TRBV7-6,CASSLTAKWDGDEQFF,TGTGCCAGCAGCTTAACGGCTAAGTGGGACGGGGATGAGCAGTTCTTC
.,TRBJ2-1,TRBD2,TRBV12-3/TRBV12-4,CASSWGGVVNEQFF,TGTGCCAGCAGTTGGGGGGGGGTTGTTAATGAGCAGTTCTTC
.,TRBJ2-5,.,TRBV7-9,CASSPRLGETQYF,TGTGCCAGCAGCCCAAGACTAGGAGAGACCCAGTACTTC
.,TRBJ2-5,.,TRBV5-1,CASSTPGRTTETQYF,TGCGCCAGCAGTACCCCGGGGAGGACAACAGAGACCCAGTACTTC
.,TRBJ2-3,TRBD2,TRBV7-9,CASSFTPGLAVDTQYF,TGTGCCAGCAGCTTTACGCCGGGACTAGCAGTGGATACGCAGTATTTT
.,TRBJ2-5,.,TRBV7-9,CASSLPGKGETQYF,TGTGCCAGCAGCTTACCGGGGAAGGGAGAGACCCAGTACTTC
few,TRBJ2-2,.,TRBV12-3/TRBV12-4,CASSFFRIHGELFF,TGTGCCAGCAGTTTCTTTAGGATCCACGGGGAGCTGTTTTTT
.,TRBJ1-1,TRBD1,TRBV3-1,CARVQGWTNTEAFF,TGTGCCAGGGTACAGGGGTGGACGAACACTGAAGCTTTCTTT